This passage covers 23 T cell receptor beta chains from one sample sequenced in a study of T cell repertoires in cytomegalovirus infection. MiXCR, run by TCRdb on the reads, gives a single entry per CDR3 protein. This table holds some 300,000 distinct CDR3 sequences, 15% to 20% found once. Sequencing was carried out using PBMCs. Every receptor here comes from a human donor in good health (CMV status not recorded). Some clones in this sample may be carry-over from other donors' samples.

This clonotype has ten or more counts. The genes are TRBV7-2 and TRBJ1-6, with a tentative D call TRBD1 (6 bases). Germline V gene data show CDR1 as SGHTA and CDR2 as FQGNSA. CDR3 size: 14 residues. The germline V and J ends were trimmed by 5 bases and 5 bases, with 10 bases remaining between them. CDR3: CASSPTGNNSPLHF. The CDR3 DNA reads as TGTGCCAGCAGCCCTACAGGGAATAATTCACCCCTCCACTTT.

For the CDR3, the DNA is TGTGCCAGCAATACAGGGGGCCCCTCCTACGAGCAGTACTTC. Its translation is CASNTGGPSYEQYF. The chain has TRBV6-2 or TRBV6-3 and TRBJ2-7, with TRBD1 identical over 9 bases. The germline gives CDR1 MNHEY, CDR2 SVGEGT. Trimming cost V 7 bases and J 0 bases; bases outside gene matches: 4. The CDR3 consists of 14 residues.

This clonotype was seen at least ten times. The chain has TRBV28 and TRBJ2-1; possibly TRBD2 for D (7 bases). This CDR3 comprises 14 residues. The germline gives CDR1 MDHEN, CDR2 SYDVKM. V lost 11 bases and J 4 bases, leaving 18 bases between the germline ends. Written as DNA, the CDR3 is TGTGCCTCAATTCGCGGGGGCCATTACAATGAGCAGTTCTTC. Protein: CASIRGGHYNEQFF.

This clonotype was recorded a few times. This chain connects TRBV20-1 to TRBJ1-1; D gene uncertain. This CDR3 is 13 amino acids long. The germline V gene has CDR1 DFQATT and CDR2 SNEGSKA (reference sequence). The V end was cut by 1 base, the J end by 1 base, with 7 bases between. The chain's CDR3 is CSARGAANTEAFF. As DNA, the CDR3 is TGCAGTGCTAGAGGGGCGGCGAACACTGAAGCTTTCTTT.

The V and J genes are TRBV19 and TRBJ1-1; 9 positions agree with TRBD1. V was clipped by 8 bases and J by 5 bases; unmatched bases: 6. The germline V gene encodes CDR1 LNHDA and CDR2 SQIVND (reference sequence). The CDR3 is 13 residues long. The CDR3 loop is CASGDRGRTEAFF. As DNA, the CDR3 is TGTGCCAGTGGAGACAGGGGGAGGACTGAAGCTTTCTTT.

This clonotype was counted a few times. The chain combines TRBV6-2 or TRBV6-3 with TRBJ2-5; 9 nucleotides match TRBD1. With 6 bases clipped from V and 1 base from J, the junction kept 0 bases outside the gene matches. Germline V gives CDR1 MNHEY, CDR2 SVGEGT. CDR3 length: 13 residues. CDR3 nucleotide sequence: TGTGCCAGCAGGGGACAGGGCCAAGAGACCCAGTACTTC. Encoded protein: CASRGQGQETQYF.

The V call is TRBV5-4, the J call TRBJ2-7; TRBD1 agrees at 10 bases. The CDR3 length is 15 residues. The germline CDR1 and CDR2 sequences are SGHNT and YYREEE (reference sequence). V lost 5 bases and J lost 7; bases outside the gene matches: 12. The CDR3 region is CASRTGGTGAGEQYF. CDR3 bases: TGTGCCAGCAGGACCGGCGGGACAGGGGCGGGAGAGCAGTACTTC.

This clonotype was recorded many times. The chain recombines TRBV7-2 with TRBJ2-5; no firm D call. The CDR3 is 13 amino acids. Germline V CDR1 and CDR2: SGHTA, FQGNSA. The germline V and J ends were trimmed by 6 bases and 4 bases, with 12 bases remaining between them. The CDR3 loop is CASRLPSGETQYF. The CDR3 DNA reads TGTGCCAGCAGACTACCCTCTGGAGAGACCCAGTACTTC.

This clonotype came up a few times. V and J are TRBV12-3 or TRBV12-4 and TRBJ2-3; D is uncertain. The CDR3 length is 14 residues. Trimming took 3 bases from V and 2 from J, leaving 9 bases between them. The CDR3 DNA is TGTGCCAGCAGTTTCGGAGAGCACACAGATACGCAGTATTTT. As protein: CASSFGEHTDTQYF.

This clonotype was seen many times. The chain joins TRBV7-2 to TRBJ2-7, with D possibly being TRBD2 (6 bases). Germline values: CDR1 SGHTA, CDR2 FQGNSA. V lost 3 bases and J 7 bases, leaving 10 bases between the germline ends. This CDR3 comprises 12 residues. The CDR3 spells CASSLAGMEQYF. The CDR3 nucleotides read TGTGCCAGCAGCTTGGCGGGGATGGAGCAGTACTTC.

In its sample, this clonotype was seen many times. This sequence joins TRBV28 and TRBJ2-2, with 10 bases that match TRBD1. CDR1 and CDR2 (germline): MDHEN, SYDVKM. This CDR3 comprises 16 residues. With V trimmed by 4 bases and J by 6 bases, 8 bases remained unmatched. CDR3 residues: CASSSAGTGAAGELFF. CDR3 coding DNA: TGTGCCAGCAGTTCGGCCGGGACAGGGGCCGCCGGGGAGCTGTTTTTT.

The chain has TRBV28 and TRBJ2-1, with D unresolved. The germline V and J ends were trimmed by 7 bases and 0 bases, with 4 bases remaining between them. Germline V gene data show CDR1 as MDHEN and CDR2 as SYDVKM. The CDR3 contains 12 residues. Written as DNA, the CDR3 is TGTGCCAGCATGAGCTCCTACAATGAGCAGTTCTTC. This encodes CASMSSYNEQFF.

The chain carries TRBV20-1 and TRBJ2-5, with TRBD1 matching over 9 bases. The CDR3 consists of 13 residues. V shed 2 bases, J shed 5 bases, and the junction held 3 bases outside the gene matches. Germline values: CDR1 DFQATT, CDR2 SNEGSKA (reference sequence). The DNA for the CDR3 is TGCAGTGCTAGATGGACAGGGGCGGAGACCCAGTACTTC. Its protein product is CSARWTGAETQYF.

The CDR3 nucleotides read TGTGCCAGCAGTTTAGTTGGTGGGGGGGCCGAGCAGTACTTC. Amino acid sequence: CASSLVGGGAEQYF. J is TRBJ2-7 and V is TRBV12-3 or TRBV12-4, with D tentatively TRBD2 (7 bases). Trimming removed 1 base from V and 6 bases from J, with 13 bases in between. The CDR3 spans 14 residues.

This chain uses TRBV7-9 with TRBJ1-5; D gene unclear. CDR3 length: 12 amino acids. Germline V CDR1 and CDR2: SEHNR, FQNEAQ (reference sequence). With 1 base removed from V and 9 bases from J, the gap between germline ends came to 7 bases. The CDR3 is CASSLDRGPQHF. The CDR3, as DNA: TGTGCCAGCAGCTTAGATCGTGGGCCCCAGCATTTT.

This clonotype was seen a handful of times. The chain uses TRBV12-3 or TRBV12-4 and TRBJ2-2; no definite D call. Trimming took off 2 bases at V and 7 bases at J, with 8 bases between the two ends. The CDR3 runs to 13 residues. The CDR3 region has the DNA TGTGCCAGCAGTTTATTCTCGGTCGGGGAGCTGTTTTTT. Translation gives CASSLFSVGELFF.

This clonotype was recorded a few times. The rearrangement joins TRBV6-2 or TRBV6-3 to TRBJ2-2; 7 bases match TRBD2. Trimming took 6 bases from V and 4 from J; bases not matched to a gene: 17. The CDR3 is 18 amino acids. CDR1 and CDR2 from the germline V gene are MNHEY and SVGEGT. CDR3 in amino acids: CASRTPVLGGEGTGELFF. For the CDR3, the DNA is TGTGCCAGCAGAACCCCCGTTTTGGGGGGGGAGGGCACCGGGGAGCTGTTTTTT.

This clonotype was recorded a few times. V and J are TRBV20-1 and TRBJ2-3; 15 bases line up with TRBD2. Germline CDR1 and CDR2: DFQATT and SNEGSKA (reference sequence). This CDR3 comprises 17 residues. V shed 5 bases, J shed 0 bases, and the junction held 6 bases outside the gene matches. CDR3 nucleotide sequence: TGCAGTGCTCCAGGACTAGCGGGGGGGCCAAGCACAGATACGCAGTATTTT. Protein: CSAPGLAGGPSTDTQYF.

CDR3 amino acids: CASSYLYGERSGYTF. The CDR3 DNA reads as TGTGCCAGCAGTTACCTGTATGGGGAGAGGAGTGGCTACACCTTC. This chain uses TRBV6-5 with TRBJ1-2; D is uncertain. The CDR3 consists of 15 residues. Germline V gene data show CDR1 as MNHEY and CDR2 as SVGAGI. V lost 2 bases and J lost 7, with 17 bases in between.

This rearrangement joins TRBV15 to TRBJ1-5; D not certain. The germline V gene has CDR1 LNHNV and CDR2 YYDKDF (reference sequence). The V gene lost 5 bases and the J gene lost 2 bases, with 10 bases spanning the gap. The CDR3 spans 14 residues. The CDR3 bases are TGTGCCACCAGCCAGTCCCGAGGCAATCAGCCCCAGCATTTT. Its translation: CATSQSRGNQPQHF.

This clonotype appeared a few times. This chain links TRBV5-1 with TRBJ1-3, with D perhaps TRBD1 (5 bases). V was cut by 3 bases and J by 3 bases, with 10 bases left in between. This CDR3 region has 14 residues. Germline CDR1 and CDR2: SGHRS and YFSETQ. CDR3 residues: CASSSQTDGNTIYF. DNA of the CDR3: TGCGCCAGCAGCTCACAGACAGATGGAAACACCATATATTTT.

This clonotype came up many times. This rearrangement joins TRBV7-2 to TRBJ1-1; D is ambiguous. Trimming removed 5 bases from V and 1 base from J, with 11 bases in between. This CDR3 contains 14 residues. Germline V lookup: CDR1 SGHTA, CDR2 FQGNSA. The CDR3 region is CASSPGRKNTEAFF. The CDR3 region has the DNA TGTGCCAGCAGCCCCGGACGGAAGAACACTGAAGCTTTCTTT.

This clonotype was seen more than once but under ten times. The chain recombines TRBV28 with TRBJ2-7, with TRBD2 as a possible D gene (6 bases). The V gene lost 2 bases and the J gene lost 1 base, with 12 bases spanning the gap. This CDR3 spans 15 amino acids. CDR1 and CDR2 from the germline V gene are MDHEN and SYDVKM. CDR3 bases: TGTGCCAGCAGTTTAGTGGGGGGAAGGTCCTACGAGCAGTACTTC. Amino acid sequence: CASSLVGGRSYEQYF. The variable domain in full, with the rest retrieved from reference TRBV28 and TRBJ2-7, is DVKVTQSSRYLVKRTGEKVFLECVQDMDHENMFWYRQDPGLGLRLIYFSYDVKMKEKGDIPEGYSVSREKKERFSLILESASTNQTSMYLCASSLVGGRSYEQYFGPGTRLTVT.